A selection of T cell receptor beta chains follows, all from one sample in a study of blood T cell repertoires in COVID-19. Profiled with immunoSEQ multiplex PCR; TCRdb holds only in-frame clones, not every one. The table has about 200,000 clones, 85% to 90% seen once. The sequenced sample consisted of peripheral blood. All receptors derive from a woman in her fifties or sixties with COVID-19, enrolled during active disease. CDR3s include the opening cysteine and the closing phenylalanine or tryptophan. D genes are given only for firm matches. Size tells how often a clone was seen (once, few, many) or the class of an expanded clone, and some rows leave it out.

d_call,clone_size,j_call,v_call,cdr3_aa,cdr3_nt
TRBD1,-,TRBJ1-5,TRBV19,CASSLHAGGSQPQHF,TGTGCCAGTAGTCTTCATGCAGGGGGCAGTCAGCCCCAGCATTTT
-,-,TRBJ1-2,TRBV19,CASRTGWDGYTF,TGTGCCAGCCGTACAGGGTGGGACGGCTACACCTTC
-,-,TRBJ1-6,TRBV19,CASTTTGISVRNSPLHF,TGTGCCAGTACTACAACAGGGATAAGTGTTAGAAATTCACCCCTCCACTTT
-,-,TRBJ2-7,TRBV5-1,CASSFRGGKYEQYF,TGCGCCAGCAGCTTCCGTGGGGGGAAGTACGAGCAGTACTTC
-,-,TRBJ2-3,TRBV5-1,CASSLARKSTDTQYF,TGCGCCAGCAGCTTGGCCAGGAAAAGCACAGATACGCAGTATTTT
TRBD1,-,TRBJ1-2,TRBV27,CASSLSGTAYGYTF,TGTGCCAGCAGTTTATCGGGGACAGCCTATGGCTACACCTTC
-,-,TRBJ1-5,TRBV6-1,CASSETTKPQHF,TGTGCCAGCAGTGAGACAACGAAGCCCCAGCATTTT
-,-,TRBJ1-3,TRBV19,CASTRSLRLGGSGNTIYF,TGTGCCAGTACCAGAAGCCTGAGGTTGGGGGGCTCTGGAAACACCATATATTTT
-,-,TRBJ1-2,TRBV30,CAWDLGGIRGYTF,TGTGCCTGGGACCTAGGGGGTATTCGAGGCTACACCTTC
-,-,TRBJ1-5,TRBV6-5,CASRTDSFNQPQHF,TGTGCCAGCAGGACCGACAGCTTCAATCAGCCCCAGCATTTT
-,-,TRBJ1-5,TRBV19,CASSNRAVGGNQPQHF,TGTGCCAGTAGTAACAGGGCCGTCGGGGGGAATCAGCCCCAGCATTTT
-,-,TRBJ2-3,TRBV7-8,CASSPGADTQYF,TGTGCCAGCAGCCCGGGGGCAGATACGCAGTATTTT
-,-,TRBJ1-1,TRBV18,CASSPRQGPSNTEAFF,TGTGCCAGCTCACCCCGGCAGGGCCCGTCCAACACTGAAGCTTTCTTT
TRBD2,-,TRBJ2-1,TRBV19,CASTSGAGNEQFF,TGTGCCAGTACGAGCGGGGCAGGTAATGAGCAGTTCTTC
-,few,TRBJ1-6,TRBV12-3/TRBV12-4,CASSPTQGSPLHF,TGTGCCAGCAGTCCGACACAGGGTTCACCCCTCCACTTT
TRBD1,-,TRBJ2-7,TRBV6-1,CASSGLWGQGAYEQYF,TGTGCCAGCAGTGGTCTTTGGGGACAGGGGGCCTACGAGCAGTACTTC
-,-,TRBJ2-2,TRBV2,CASEGSTDTGELFF,TGTGCCAGCGAAGGGAGTACGGACACCGGGGAGCTGTTTTTT
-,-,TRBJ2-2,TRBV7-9,CTLGRMYTGELFF,TGCACCCTTGGGAGGATGTACACCGGGGAGCTGTTTTTT
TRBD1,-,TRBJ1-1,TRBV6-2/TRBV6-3,CASSSQGRKGGTEAFF,TGTGCCAGCAGTTCACAGGGGCGTAAAGGTGGCACTGAAGCTTTCTTT
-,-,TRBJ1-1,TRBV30,CAWSSRRNTEAFF,TGTGCCTGGAGTAGTAGGAGGAACACTGAAGCTTTCTTT
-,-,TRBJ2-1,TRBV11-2,CASSLENRENEQFF,TGTGCCAGCAGCTTAGAGAACAGGGAGAATGAGCAGTTCTTC
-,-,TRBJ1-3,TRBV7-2,CASSQGEAGNTIYF,TGTGCCAGCAGCCAAGGGGAGGCTGGAAACACCATATATTTT
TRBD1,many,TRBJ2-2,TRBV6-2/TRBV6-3,CASSFRGTGSTGELFF,TGTGCCAGCAGTTTCAGGGGGACAGGGAGCACCGGGGAGCTGTTTTTT
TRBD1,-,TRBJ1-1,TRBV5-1,CASSSTGGFEAFF,TGCGCCAGCAGCTCGACAGGGGGCTTTGAAGCTTTCTTT
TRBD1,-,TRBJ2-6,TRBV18,CASSPGTGFGANVLTF,TGTGCCAGCTCACCAGGGACAGGGTTTGGGGCCAACGTCCTGACTTTC
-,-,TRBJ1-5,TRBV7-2,CASSLRQRNSNQPQHF,TGTGCCAGCAGCTTAAGACAGAGAAATAGCAATCAGCCCCAGCATTTT
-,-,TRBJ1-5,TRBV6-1,CASSDQGHRRLSNQPQHF,TGTGCCAGCAGTGATCAGGGACACAGGAGGCTGAGCAATCAGCCCCAGCATTTT
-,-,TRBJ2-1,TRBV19,CASSIGRIMPYNEQFF,TGTGCCAGTAGTATAGGTAGAATTATGCCCTACAATGAGCAGTTCTTC
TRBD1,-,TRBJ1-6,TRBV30,CAWSGTGGSPLHF,TGTGCCTGGAGCGGTACAGGGGGTTCACCCCTCCACTTT
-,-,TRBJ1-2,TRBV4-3,CASSHETGGGYTF,TGCGCCAGCAGCCATGAGACAGGCGGAGGCTACACCTTC
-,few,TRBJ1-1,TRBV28,CASSLGRNTEAFF,TGTGCCAGCAGTTTGGGCAGGAACACTGAAGCTTTCTTT
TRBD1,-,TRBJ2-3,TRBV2,CATDGGDRGTDTQYF,TGTGCCACCGATGGTGGAGACAGGGGCACAGATACGCAGTATTTT
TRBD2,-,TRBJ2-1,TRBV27,CASSPIRLAGAYNEQFF,TGTGCCAGCAGTCCTATCCGACTAGCGGGGGCCTACAATGAGCAGTTCTTC
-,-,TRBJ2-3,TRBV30,CAWSVGLGGGSDTQYF,TGTGCCTGGAGTGTAGGTTTGGGGGGGGGCTCAGATACGCAGTATTTT
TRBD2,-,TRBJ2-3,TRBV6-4,CASSDLAGGKDTQYF,TGTGCCAGCAGTGACCTAGCGGGGGGGAAAGATACGCAGTATTTT